A selection of T cell receptor beta chains follows, all from one sample in a study of cytomegalovirus exposure and HLA in healthy donors. Measured with immunoSEQ multiplex PCR; TCRdb has only the in-frame clones, and not every one. The table shows 150,000 to 200,000 clones, with 70% to 80% occurring only once. Sequenced sample: PBMCs. The receptors were sampled from a man in his late teens or twenties in good health and CMV-seronegative. CDR3s include the opening cysteine and the closing phenylalanine or tryptophan. The D gene is left open where the match is weak. Size tells how often a clone was seen (once, few, many) or the class of an expanded clone, and some rows leave it out.

D: TRBD2
size: -
J: TRBJ2-4
V: TRBV13
DNA: TGTGCCAGCAGCGTACCTCCGGGACGCGGGGGGTATGCGGCCAAAAACATTCAGTACTTC
CDR3: CASSVPPGRGGYAAKNIQYF

D: TRBD2
size: -
J: TRBJ2-1
V: TRBV27
DNA: TGTGCCAGCAGTCCGCTAGCGGGGCTGGGAAATGAGCAGTTCTTC
CDR3: CASSPLAGLGNEQFF

D: -
size: -
J: TRBJ2-1
V: TRBV7-2
DNA: TGTGCCAGCAGCCTCCGACTAGACCCTTACAATGAGCAGTTCTTC
CDR3: CASSLRLDPYNEQFF

D: -
size: -
J: TRBJ2-3
V: TRBV19
DNA: TGTGCCAGTAGTATCGGGCAGGGAACAGATACGCAGTATTTT
CDR3: CASSIGQGTDTQYF

D: -
size: -
J: TRBJ1-3
V: TRBV15
DNA: TGTGCCACCAGCCCGCGCCGACACGGGGCTGGAAACACCATATATTTT
CDR3: CATSPRRHGAGNTIYF

D: TRBD1
size: -
J: TRBJ1-2
V: TRBV6-5
DNA: TGTGCCAGCAGTTATAGGGACAGGGGGTATGGCTACACCTTC
CDR3: CASSYRDRGYGYTF

D: -
size: -
J: TRBJ2-1
V: TRBV10-3
DNA: TGTGCCATCAGCAGACCCGCCCTCGGGGAGCAGTTCTTC
CDR3: CAISRPALGEQFF

D: -
size: -
J: TRBJ2-1
V: TRBV11-1
DNA: TGTGCCAGCAGCTTTCCAGATTACAATGAGCAGTTCTTC
CDR3: CASSFPDYNEQFF

D: TRBD1
size: -
J: TRBJ2-3
V: TRBV27
DNA: TGTGCCAGCAGCTACCCCCTTCAGGGGGCGACAGATACGCAGTATTTT
CDR3: CASSYPLQGATDTQYF

D: -
size: -
J: TRBJ2-1
V: TRBV29-1
DNA: TGCAGCGTTGCGACATTACTGAGCAATGAGCAGTTCTTC
CDR3: CSVATLLSNEQFF

D: TRBD1
size: -
J: TRBJ1-2
V: TRBV7-6
DNA: TGTGCCAGCAGCTTAGAGGGACAGGGGATTTTGAACTATGGCTACACCTTC
CDR3: CASSLEGQGILNYGYTF

D: TRBD2
size: -
J: TRBJ2-2
V: TRBV10-3
DNA: TGTGCCGCCCGACTAGCGGGGGCCGGGGAGCTGTTTTTT
CDR3: CAARLAGAGELFF

D: -
size: -
J: TRBJ1-5
V: TRBV6-1
DNA: TGTGCCAGCAGTGAAGATGGAGTTATCGATCAGCCCCAGCATTTT
CDR3: CASSEDGVIDQPQHF

D: TRBD1
size: -
J: TRBJ1-3
V: TRBV25-1
DNA: TGTGCCAGCAGTGACAACAGGGGATTCTCTGGAAACACCATATATTTT
CDR3: CASSDNRGFSGNTIYF

D: -
size: -
J: TRBJ2-3
V: TRBV15
DNA: TGTGCCACCAGCATGGGGGGAACAGATACGCAGTATTTT
CDR3: CATSMGGTDTQYF

D: -
size: few
J: TRBJ2-4
V: TRBV12-5
DNA: TGTGCTAGTGGTTTGGTCGACCTCGAGCGGGCAGCCAAAAACATTCAGTACTTC
CDR3: CASGLVDLERAAKNIQYF

D: -
size: -
J: TRBJ2-3
V: TRBV11-1
DNA: TGTGCCAGCAGCCCCCAGGGTCCCCCAGCTACAGATACGCAGTATTTT
CDR3: CASSPQGPPATDTQYF

D: -
size: few
J: TRBJ1-6
V: TRBV28
DNA: TGTGCCAGCAGCCCCCCTGGGCGGGGTTATAATTCACCCCTCCACTTT
CDR3: CASSPPGRGYNSPLHF

D: -
size: -
J: TRBJ2-5
V: TRBV7-9
DNA: TGTGCCAGCAGCTTGGCGGGGGCGGGGGAGACCCAGTACTTC
CDR3: CASSLAGAGETQYF

D: -
size: -
J: TRBJ2-2
V: TRBV6-1
DNA: TGTGCCAGCAGTGAAAGCTCGGGAGTTCACCCCGGGGAGCTGTTTTTT
CDR3: CASSESSGVHPGELFF

D: -
size: -
J: TRBJ1-1
V: TRBV28
DNA: TGTGCCAGCAGTTTATTGCGGGGGGCCACTGAAGCTTTCTTT
CDR3: CASSLLRGATEAFF

D: -
size: -
J: TRBJ2-3
V: TRBV9
DNA: TGTGCCAGCAGCGTAGCCGGTGGCGGTACGCAGTATTTT
CDR3: CASSVAGGGTQYF

D: TRBD1
size: -
J: TRBJ1-4
V: TRBV2
DNA: TGTGCCAGCACCCCACGACAGGGGGGTTGGTCTAATGAAAAACTGTTTTTT
CDR3: CASTPRQGGWSNEKLFF

D: -
size: -
J: TRBJ2-5
V: TRBV5-1
DNA: TGCGCCAGCAGCCGACGGGGGGCCCAGGAGACCCAGTACTTC
CDR3: CASSRRGAQETQYF

D: TRBD1
size: -
J: TRBJ1-2
V: TRBV6-4
DNA: TGTGCCAGCAGTGACTCGAATTTGGGCAGGGGGGATAACTATGGCTACACCTTC
CDR3: CASSDSNLGRGDNYGYTF

D: TRBD2
size: -
J: TRBJ2-1
V: TRBV5-6
DNA: TGTGCCAGCAGCTTGGCCTTGGCTAGCGGCAACAATGAGCAGTTCTTC
CDR3: CASSLALASGNNEQFF

D: TRBD2
size: -
J: TRBJ2-3
V: TRBV19
DNA: TGTGCCAGTAGTTGGAGCGGGGGGGCGGGAGATACGCAGTATTTT
CDR3: CASSWSGGAGDTQYF

D: TRBD1
size: -
J: TRBJ2-2
V: TRBV9
DNA: TGTGCCAGCAGCGACAGGGGTGGCGGGGAGCTGTTTTTT
CDR3: CASSDRGGGELFF

D: TRBD1
size: -
J: TRBJ2-7
V: TRBV2
DNA: TGTGCCAGCAGTGAGCTCGGGACAGGGGGCCCCATGGACGAGCAGTACTTC
CDR3: CASSELGTGGPMDEQYF

D: TRBD2
size: -
J: TRBJ2-5
V: TRBV11-1
DNA: TGTGCCAGCAGCTGGACTAGCGGGCAAGAGACCCAGTACTTC
CDR3: CASSWTSGQETQYF

D: -
size: -
J: TRBJ2-5
V: TRBV5-4
DNA: TGTGCCAGCACCCTGTCCCGGGACCAAGAGACCCAGTACTTC
CDR3: CASTLSRDQETQYF

D: TRBD2
size: -
J: TRBJ2-1
V: TRBV2
DNA: TGTGCCAGCAGTCGGGTAGCGGGACTTGACAATGAGCAGTTCTTC
CDR3: CASSRVAGLDNEQFF

D: -
size: -
J: TRBJ1-2
V: TRBV19
DNA: TGTGCCAGTAGTATCCGAGCTACCGGGATAGATGGCTACACCTTC
CDR3: CASSIRATGIDGYTF

D: -
size: -
J: TRBJ1-6
V: TRBV5-1
DNA: TGCGCCTCACAGGAGGGGCAGGGCTCTTCACCCCTCCACTTT
CDR3: CASQEGQGSSPLHF

D: -
size: -
J: TRBJ1-1
V: TRBV6-6
DNA: TGTGCCAGCAGTCGACAAGCGGGCACTGAAGCTTTCTTT
CDR3: CASSRQAGTEAFF

D: -
size: -
J: TRBJ2-1
V: TRBV30
DNA: TGTGCCTGGAGTGGCGGATTGAGCTCCTACAATGAGCAGTTCTTC
CDR3: CAWSGGLSSYNEQFF

D: TRBD1
size: few
J: TRBJ2-7
V: TRBV28
DNA: TGTGCCAGCAGTCTGGACAGGGCCCGGGCCTACGAGCAGTACTTC
CDR3: CASSLDRARAYEQYF

D: -
size: -
J: TRBJ1-5
V: TRBV15
DNA: TGTGCCACCAGCAGACACGGACAGCTCGATCAGCCCCAGCATTTT
CDR3: CATSRHGQLDQPQHF

D: TRBD2
size: few
J: TRBJ2-7
V: TRBV28
DNA: TGTGCCAGCCTAAATCGGGGGGGGATCGAGCAGTACTTC
CDR3: CASLNRGGIEQYF

D: -
size: -
J: TRBJ1-1
V: TRBV27
DNA: TGTGCCAGCAGTTTATCGTTCACCGGGAACACTGAAGCTTTCTTT
CDR3: CASSLSFTGNTEAFF

D: -
size: -
J: TRBJ2-1
V: TRBV27
DNA: TGTGCCAGCAGTTTTTCGGGATGGTACAATGAGCAGTTCTTC
CDR3: CASSFSGWYNEQFF